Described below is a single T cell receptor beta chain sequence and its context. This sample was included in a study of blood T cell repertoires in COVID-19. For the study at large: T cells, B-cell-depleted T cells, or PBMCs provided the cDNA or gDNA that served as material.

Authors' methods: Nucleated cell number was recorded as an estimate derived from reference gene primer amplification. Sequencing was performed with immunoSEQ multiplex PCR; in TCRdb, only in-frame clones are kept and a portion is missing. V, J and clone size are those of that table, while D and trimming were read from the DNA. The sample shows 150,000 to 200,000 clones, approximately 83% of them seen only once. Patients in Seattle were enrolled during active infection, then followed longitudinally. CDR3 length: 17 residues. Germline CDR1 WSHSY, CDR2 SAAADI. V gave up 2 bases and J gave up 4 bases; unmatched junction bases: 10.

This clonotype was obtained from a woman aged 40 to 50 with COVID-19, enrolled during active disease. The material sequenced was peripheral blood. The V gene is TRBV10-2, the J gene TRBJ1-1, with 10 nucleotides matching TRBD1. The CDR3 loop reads CASSEATGTGAGTEAFF. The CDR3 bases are TGCGCCAGCAGTGAGGCCACCGGGACAGGGGCGGGCACTGAAGCTTTCTTT.